These 25 T cell receptor beta chains were all obtained from the same sample, sequenced in a study of blood T cell repertoires in COVID-19 (dated by TCRdb to the early 2020s). The library was generated by the immunoSEQ multiplex PCR assay. TCRdb obtained this table from immuneACCESS and retained in-frame rearrangements with V and J assigned. These tables miss some clones; where compared with another copy, unresolved V genes account for less than half of the shortfall, and the remainder is unexplained. Present in this sample are hundreds of thousands of clones, more than 85% of which were seen just once. Roughly 4% of the sample lies in the top ten. The sequencing input was peripheral blood. The origin of the receptors is a woman under 40 with acute or convalescent COVID-19.

The rearrangement uses TRBV7-8 and TRBJ2-7; a weak D match, TRBD1 (5 bases). Germline assignment: CDR1 SGHVS and CDR2 FQNEAQ. CDR3 length equals 15 residues. Trimming shortened V by 2 bases and J by 2 bases, and 13 bases separated the two germline ends. DNA for the CDR3: TGTGCCAGCAGCTTATTGAGACAGACAGCCTACGAGCAGTACTTC. This gives the protein CASSLLRQTAYEQYF.

The chain uses TRBV4-1 and TRBJ2-5; possibly TRBD2 for D (7 bases). CDR1 is MGHRA, CDR2 YSYEKL, per germline. This CDR3 region has 15 residues. Trimming left V 2 bases short and J 4 bases short, with 14 bases between. As DNA, the CDR3 is TGCGCCAGCAGCCAAAGGGAGGGGGTAGGAGAGACCCAGTACTTC. This translates into CASSQREGVGETQYF.

V gene TRBV24-1 combines with J gene TRBJ2-1, with 13 bases identical to TRBD2. CDR3 size: 17 residues. Germline V gene lookup returns CDR1 KGHDR and CDR2 SFDVKD. The ends lost 3 bases at V and 9 bases at J; junction bases unmatched: 10. The CDR3 region is CATSDQLAGGLIGEQFF. DNA of the CDR3: TGTGCCACCAGTGATCAACTAGCGGGGGGGCTGATCGGTGAGCAGTTCTTC.

V is TRBV10-3 and J is TRBJ2-7; 11 bases match TRBD1. The junction had 8 bases not matched to a gene; V was cut back by 11 bases and J by 2 bases. The CDR3 is made up of 14 amino acids. CDR1 is ENHRY, CDR2 SYGVKD, per germline. This CDR3 is CAHSRDRGTYEQYF. The DNA for the CDR3 is TGTGCCCACTCTCGGGACAGGGGGACCTACGAGCAGTACTTC.

The chain links TRBV12-5 to TRBJ1-4; D perhaps matches TRBD1 (6 bases). Germline-derived CDR1 and CDR2 are LGHNT and FRNRAP. Trimming shortened V by 6 bases and J by 3 bases, and 11 bases separated the two germline ends. This CDR3 is 14 amino acids long. CDR3 DNA sequence: TGTGCTAGTGGCCGGGACAAGTCTAATGAAAAACTGTTTTTT. Translated, it gives CASGRDKSNEKLFF.

The CDR3 loop reads CASSSDRGISPLHF. The CDR3 DNA sequence: TGTGCCAGCAGCTCCGACAGGGGGATCTCACCCCTCCACTTT. J is TRBJ1-6 and V is TRBV13; 9 nucleotides agree with TRBD1. V was clipped by 4 bases and J by 10 bases; unmatched bases: 5. Germline V CDR1 and CDR2: PRHDT, FYEKMQ (reference sequence). This CDR3 spans 14 amino acids.

This clone was seen just once. The chain joins TRBV12-3 or TRBV12-4 to TRBJ1-2, with TRBD1 as a possible D gene (6 bases). Trimming pared 6 bases from V and 5 bases from J, leaving 10 bases between. The CDR3 is 12 residues long. As DNA, the CDR3 is TGTGCCAGCAGAGGACAGAGTTATGGCTACACCTTC. Amino acids: CASRGQSYGYTF.

J is TRBJ2-2 and V is TRBV7-6; TRBD1 matches at 7 bases. With V trimmed by 1 base and J by 2 bases, 10 bases remained unmatched. The germline V gene encodes CDR1 SGHVS and CDR2 FNYEAQ. The CDR3 length is 18 residues. CDR3: CASSLEWHRGGNTGELFF. CDR3 DNA sequence: TGTGCCAGCAGCTTAGAATGGCACAGAGGGGGCAACACCGGGGAGCTGTTTTTT. The entire variable domain, with the rest obtained from reference TRBV7-6 and TRBJ2-2, is as follows: GAGVSQSPRYKVTKRGQDVALRCDPISGHVSLYWYRQALGQGPEFLTYFNYEAQQDKSGLPNDRFSAERPEGSISTLTIQRTEQRDSAMYRCASSLEWHRGGNTGELFFGEGSRLTVL.

V is TRBV11-2 and J is TRBJ1-1, with 8 bases matching TRBD1. Germline CDR1 SGHAT, CDR2 FQNNGV. With 3 bases clipped from V and 0 bases from J, the junction kept 9 bases outside the gene matches. This CDR3 comprises 17 residues. The CDR3 nucleotides are TGTGCCAGCAGCTTCGGTCTGTGGGACAGGATGAACACTGAAGCTTTCTTT. Translated, it gives CASSFGLWDRMNTEAFF.

The V and J genes are TRBV5-1 and TRBJ2-2; 9 bases map to TRBD2. Per germline, CDR1 SGHRS and CDR2 YFSETQ. The trim removed 4 bases at V and 0 bases at J, leaving 1 base unmatched. This CDR3 has 15 amino acids. CDR3 DNA: TGCGCCAGCAGCCCTAGCGGGGCGAACACCGGGGAGCTGTTTTTT. Its translation is CASSPSGANTGELFF.

The chain combines TRBV15 with TRBJ2-5; no definite D call. The CDR3 has 15 residues. Trimming removed 1 base from V and 1 base from J, with 10 bases in between. CDR1 and CDR2 from the germline V gene are LNHNV and YYDKDF (reference sequence). CDR3 bases: TGTGCCACCAGCAGAGCAAACAGTCCCCAAGAGACCCAGTACTTC. It encodes CATSRANSPQETQYF.

The count of this clone is one. The CDR3 loop reads CASSFRAGDLAKNIQYF. The DNA of the CDR3 is TGTGCCAGCAGCTTTAGAGCGGGGGATCTAGCCAAAAACATTCAGTACTTC. V is TRBV5-5 and J is TRBJ2-4, with 8 bases that match TRBD2. V was clipped by 2 bases and J by 0 bases; unmatched bases: 7. The CDR3 consists of 17 residues. Germline assignment: CDR1 SGHKS and CDR2 YYEKEE (reference sequence).

The chain has TRBV15 and TRBJ2-7; D not certain. Germline CDR1 and CDR2: LNHNV and YYDKDF (reference sequence). The CDR3 totals 10 residues. The CDR3 DNA reads TGTATCCTACTAACCTACGAGCAGTACTTC. Translating it yields CILLTYEQYF.

The CDR3 sequence: CASSSHRGMGEQYF. The CDR3, as DNA: TGTGCCAGCAGTTCTCACCGAGGGATGGGCGAGCAGTACTTC. The chain joins TRBV28 to TRBJ2-7, with a tentative D call TRBD2 (5 bases). Trimming left V 4 bases short and J 6 bases short, with 16 bases between. This CDR3 contains 14 residues. The germline CDR1 and CDR2 sequences are MDHEN and SYDVKM.

This clone was recorded once. Other DNA sequences of this sample code for an identical CDR3. The chain is built from TRBV4-1 and TRBJ2-7; 7 bases fit TRBD2. Per germline, CDR1 MGHRA and CDR2 YSYEKL. There are 15 residues in the CDR3. The ends lost 0 bases at V and 0 bases at J; junction bases unmatched: 2. CDR3 amino acids: CASSQDRGSSYEQYF. The CDR3 region has the DNA TGCGCCAGCAGCCAAGACCGCGGGAGCTCCTACGAGCAGTACTTC.

The chain has TRBV7-2 and TRBJ2-5, with D uncertain. Trimming cost V 2 bases and J 1 base, with 8 bases left between them. Germline loops: CDR1 SGHTA, CDR2 FQGNSA. The CDR3 runs 14 residues. The CDR3 nucleotides are TGTGCCAGCAGCTTATTAAGCCCCCAAGAGACCCAGTACTTC. It encodes CASSLLSPQETQYF.

J is TRBJ1-4 and V is TRBV5-3; TRBD1 is a possible D gene (5 bases). TRBV5-3 is filed as an ORF, its function uncertain. The CDR3 runs 14 residues. V shed 9 bases and J shed 8 bases, with 20 bases lying between them. CDR3 DNA: TGTGCCATTAGGGGCCACAGCCTGGAGGAAAAACTGTTTTTT. Encoded protein: CAIRGHSLEEKLFF.

The chain employs TRBV25-1 and TRBJ1-4, with TRBD1 matching over 11 bases. Germline V gene lookup returns CDR1 MGHDK and CDR2 SYGVNS. The CDR3 runs to 15 residues. V was clipped by 1 base and J by 7 bases; unmatched bases: 2. The CDR3 spells CASSEWDRGSEKLFF. In nucleotides, the CDR3 is TGTGCCAGCAGTGAATGGGACAGGGGGTCTGAAAAACTGTTTTTT.

The chain joins TRBV7-9 to TRBJ1-2; D call uncertain. CDR3 size: 13 residues. Trimming shortened V by 2 bases and J by 3 bases, and 7 bases separated the two germline ends. CDR1 and CDR2 from the germline V gene are SEHNR and FQNEAQ (reference sequence). DNA for the CDR3: TGTGCCAGCAGCTTAACAGACCACTATGGCTACACCTTC. Amino acids: CASSLTDHYGYTF.

The chain joins TRBV12-3 or TRBV12-4 to TRBJ2-5; possible D gene TRBD1, 6 bases. V was shortened by 6 bases and J by 7 bases, with 15 bases between the two germline ends. The CDR3 has 13 amino acids. The CDR3 DNA reads TGTGCCAGCAGGAAGACAGGATTTAGGACCCAGTACTTC. It codes for CASRKTGFRTQYF.

This chain links TRBV7-9 with TRBJ2-1; TRBD2 matches at 9 bases. The CDR3 extends over 14 amino acids. V shed 4 bases, J shed 8 bases, and the junction held 6 bases outside the gene matches. CDR1 is SEHNR and CDR2 is FQNEAQ in the germline V gene (reference sequence). The CDR3 here is CASSYGGGVYEQFF. In DNA, the CDR3 is TGTGCCAGCAGCTATGGCGGGGGGGTCTATGAGCAGTTCTTC.

The V call is TRBV12-5, the J call TRBJ1-1; tentatively, D is TRBD1 (6 bases). The V end lost 4 bases, the J end lost 0 bases, and 24 bases lay between the germline ends. Germline V gene sequence: CDR1 LGHNT, CDR2 FRNRAP. The CDR3 runs to 19 residues. CDR3 in DNA: TGTGCTAGTGGTTCCCGTGATCAGGGCAGGGGCGTGATGAACACTGAAGCTTTCTTT. It yields the protein CASGSRDQGRGVMNTEAFF.

CDR3 protein: CASSYSPQYTQYF. The CDR3 coding sequence is TGTGCCAGCAGTTACTCCCCTCAGTATACGCAGTATTTT. V and J are TRBV6-5 and TRBJ2-3; no reliable D call. The V gene's germline CDR1 is MNHEY and CDR2 SVGAGI. The V end lost 0 bases, the J end lost 7 bases, and 8 bases lay between the germline ends. CDR3 length: 13 amino acids.

This chain joins TRBV19 and TRBJ1-1; possible D gene TRBD1, 5 bases. V lost 1 base and J 9 bases, leaving 12 bases between the germline ends. Germline V gene lookup returns CDR1 LNHDA and CDR2 SQIVND (reference sequence). The CDR3 runs to 13 residues. CDR3 sequence reads: CASSIGTTTKAFF. DNA of the CDR3: TGTGCCAGTAGTATAGGGACAACAACGAAAGCTTTCTTT.

In this sample, this clone turned up once. Here the CDR3 DNA reads TGTGCCTCCAGGAGGGAACACACCACAACTAATGAAAAACTGTTTTTT. This sequence encodes CASRREHTTTNEKLFF. The chain recombines TRBV19 with TRBJ1-4, with D uncertain. The CDR3 length is 16 residues. V dropped 11 bases and J dropped 0 bases, with 19 bases sitting between them. Germline CDR1 and CDR2: LNHDA and SQIVND (reference sequence).